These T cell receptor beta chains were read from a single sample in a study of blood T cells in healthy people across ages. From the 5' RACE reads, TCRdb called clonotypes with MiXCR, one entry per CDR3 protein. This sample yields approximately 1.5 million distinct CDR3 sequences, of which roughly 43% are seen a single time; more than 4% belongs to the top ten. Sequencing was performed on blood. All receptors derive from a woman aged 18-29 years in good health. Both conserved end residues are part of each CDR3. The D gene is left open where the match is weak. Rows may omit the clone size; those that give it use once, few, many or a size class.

CATSARQRGLYNEQFF,TGTGCCACCAGCGCTCGACAGCGGGGCCTCTACAATGAGCAGTTCTTC,TRBV15,TRBD2,TRBJ2-1,few
CASSPQSYNSPLHF,TGTGCCAGCAGCCCACAAAGCTATAATTCACCCCTCCACTTT,TRBV7-6,.,TRBJ1-6,.
CATGGELSTEAFF,TGTGCCACAGGCGGGGAGTTGAGCACTGAAGCTTTCTTT,TRBV10-3,.,TRBJ1-1,.
CASSQEVGEQFF,TGCGCCAGCAGCCAAGAGGTTGGTGAGCAGTTCTTC,TRBV4-1,.,TRBJ2-1,once
CSVVSVAGSSYEQYF,TGCAGCGTTGTGTCGGTAGCGGGAAGTTCCTACGAGCAGTACTTC,TRBV29-1,TRBD2,TRBJ2-7,.
CSASQGPAIATEPFF,TGCAGTGCTAGTCAAGGGCCAGCCATCGCCACTGAACCTTTCTTT,TRBV20-1,.,TRBJ1-1,.
CATSMGSGGFETQYF,TGTGCCACCAGCATGGGGTCAGGGGGATTTGAGACCCAGTACTTC,TRBV15,TRBD1,TRBJ2-5,.
CAGSSAGGAGTEAFF,TGTGCCGGCAGTTCGGCAGGGGGCGCGGGCACTGAAGCTTTCTTT,TRBV12-3/TRBV12-4,TRBD1,TRBJ1-1,.
CASAHRYEQYF,TGTGCCAGCGCCCACCGTTACGAGCAGTACTTC,TRBV12-3/TRBV12-4,.,TRBJ2-7,few
CASSSGTGSNLGEKLFF,TGTGCCAGCAGCTCCGGGACAGGGTCGAATCTCGGTGAAAAACTGTTTTTT,TRBV7-9,TRBD1,TRBJ1-4,.
CASSLFGTQQPQHF,TGTGCCAGCAGCTTATTCGGCACCCAACAGCCCCAGCATTTT,TRBV7-2,.,TRBJ1-5,.
CRVARGPPLYNEQFF,TGCAGAGTAGCCCGGGGTCCCCCCCTTTACAATGAGCAGTTCTTC,TRBV29-1,.,TRBJ2-1,.
CASKRLASEQFF,TGTGCCAGCAAGCGACTAGCCAGTGAGCAGTTCTTC,TRBV6-1,TRBD2,TRBJ2-1,few
CASSEAGRNYEQYF,TGTGCCAGCAGTGAAGCGGGGAGAAACTACGAGCAGTACTTC,TRBV2,.,TRBJ2-7,.
CASTPDRDPSQPQHF,TGTGCCAGCACCCCGGACAGGGACCCCAGTCAGCCCCAGCATTTT,TRBV12-3/TRBV12-4,TRBD1,TRBJ1-5,few
CASSRSNTQYF,TGTGCCAGCTCCCGATCGAATACGCAGTATTTT,TRBV6-2/TRBV6-3,.,TRBJ2-3,.
CASSVGLAGGRGTDTQYF,TGTGCCAGCAGCGTAGGGCTAGCGGGGGGACGGGGTACAGATACGCAGTATTTT,TRBV9,TRBD2,TRBJ2-3,few
CASTGVGGFGTDTQYF,TGTGCCAGCACTGGAGTTGGCGGGTTCGGCACAGATACGCAGTATTTT,TRBV2,.,TRBJ2-3,.
CATGKTTSGDQETQYF,TGTGCCACCGGGAAAACGACTAGCGGGGACCAAGAGACCCAGTACTTC,TRBV24-1,TRBD2,TRBJ2-5,few
CSARDRGGRQGNTGELFF,TGCAGTGCTAGAGATCGAGGTGGGAGACAGGGGAACACCGGGGAGCTGTTTTTT,TRBV20-1,TRBD1,TRBJ2-2,few
CASSLGDLATDTQYF,TGTGCCAGCAGCTTAGGGGACTTAGCCACAGATACGCAGTATTTT,TRBV7-2,.,TRBJ2-3,few
CASSTDSVPYGYTF,TGTGCCAGTAGTACGGACAGCGTACCCTATGGCTACACCTTC,TRBV19,.,TRBJ1-2,.
CSAGRAGLRGSSTDTQYF,TGCAGTGCTGGACGAGCTGGGCTACGGGGGTCTAGCACAGATACGCAGTATTTT,TRBV20-1,.,TRBJ2-3,few
CATPGQGYEQYF,TGCGCCACCCCGGGACAGGGGTACGAGCAGTACTTC,TRBV10-1,TRBD1,TRBJ2-7,.
CSAVLAIRGEARTDTQYF,TGCAGTGCTGTACTAGCGATCCGGGGGGAGGCTCGCACAGATACGCAGTATTTT,TRBV20-1,TRBD2,TRBJ2-3,.
CASSYYSNQPQHF,TGTGCCAGCAGTTACTATAGCAATCAGCCCCAGCATTTT,TRBV6-2/TRBV6-3,.,TRBJ1-5,many
CASSPAGWEGTQYF,TGTGCTAGCAGCCCAGCAGGGTGGGAAGGGACCCAGTACTTC,TRBV7-7,.,TRBJ2-5,.